Following are 21 T cell receptor beta chains from one sample sequenced in a study of shared T cell receptors in the human thymus. This table comes from immunoSEQ multiplex PCR, and its TCRdb copy is limited to in-frame clones, with some not included. The sample lists roughly 700,000 clones, around nine tenths seen once, with about 0.01% in the top ten. This same sample was also taken into another study, of human thymus T cells.

The material sequenced was thymocytes. The receptor set was obtained from a boy in the first two years of life with a congenital heart defect.

This clone was seen a few times. This chain connects TRBV27 to TRBJ2-7; 9 nucleotides match TRBD2. The CDR3 totals 21 residues. The germline V gene encodes CDR1 MNHEY and CDR2 SMNVEV (reference sequence). The trim removed 5 bases at V and 3 bases at J, leaving 26 bases unmatched. Here the CDR3 reads CASSPSSRDKIIMREGYEQYF. Written as DNA, the CDR3 is TGTGCCAGCAGTCCCTCTTCCCGGGACAAGATAATTATGCGGGAGGGCTACGAGCAGTACTTC.

The chain links TRBV11-3 to TRBJ2-3; 10 positions match TRBD2. The V gene's germline CDR1 is SGHNT and CDR2 YENEEA. The CDR3 consists of 16 residues. Germline trimming cut 4 bases from V and 1 base from J; bases unmatched to any gene: 5. The CDR3 sequence: CASSSRLAGCTDTQYF. CDR3 nucleotide sequence: TGTGCCAGCAGCTCCAGACTAGCGGGTTGCACAGATACGCAGTATTTT.

V is TRBV5-4 and J is TRBJ2-7; 15 bases are a match to TRBD2. The CDR3 runs to 20 residues. Germline V gene lookup returns CDR1 SGHNT and CDR2 YYREEE (reference sequence). V gave up 0 bases and J gave up 5 bases; unmatched junction bases: 15. The CDR3 loop reads CASSLEPGLAGGPGIDEQYF. The CDR3 bases are TGTGCCAGCAGCTTGGAACCCGGACTAGCGGGAGGGCCAGGGATCGACGAGCAGTACTTC.

V gene TRBV4-3 combines with J gene TRBJ2-2, with 12 bases that match TRBD2. With 6 bases clipped from V and 6 bases from J, the junction kept 11 bases outside the gene matches. This CDR3 is 17 amino acids long. From germline, CDR1 is LGHNA and CDR2 YSLEER. The CDR3 DNA follows: TGCGCCAGCAGTCGACTAGCGGGAGTCACTGAGGCCGGGGAGCTGTTTTTT. Translated, it gives CASSRLAGVTEAGELFF.

This rearrangement joins TRBV12-5 to TRBJ2-2; D is unclear. V lost 5 bases and J lost 8, with 18 bases in between. CDR3 length: 15 residues. The V gene's germline CDR1 is LGHNT and CDR2 FRNRAP. The CDR3 protein is CASGPPAGCGGELFF. The CDR3 region has the DNA TGTGCTAGTGGTCCTCCGGCCGGGTGCGGAGGGGAGCTGTTTTTT. Full variable domain (outside the CDR3, taken from reference TRBV12-5 and TRBJ2-2): DARVTQTPRHKVTEMGQEVTMRCQPILGHNTVFWYRQTMMQGLELLAYFRNRAPLDDSGMPKDRFSAEMPDATLATLKIQPSEPRDSAVYFCASGPPAGCGGELFFGEGSRLTVL.

The chain recombines TRBV7-9 with TRBJ2-1, with TRBD1 matching over 8 bases. The CDR3 contains 13 residues. Germline V gene lookup returns CDR1 SEHNR and CDR2 FQNEAQ (reference sequence). Trimming at V came to 6 bases and at J to 6 bases, leaving 4 bases not matched to a gene. The CDR3 DNA is TGTGCCAGCAGACCAGGACAGGGCAATGAGCAGTTCTTC. Translation gives CASRPGQGNEQFF.

The chain links TRBV7-9 to TRBJ2-5; 15 bases fit TRBD2. The germline CDR1 and CDR2 sequences are SEHNR and FQNEAQ (reference sequence). The CDR3 is 18 amino acids. Trimming took 4 bases from V and 4 from J; bases not matched to a gene: 10. The CDR3 nucleotides are TGTGCCAGCAGCTCCACCCAGGGACTAGCGGGAGGAACAGAGACCCAGTACTTC. Amino acid sequence: CASSSTQGLAGGTETQYF.

V is TRBV9 and J is TRBJ2-1, with 8 nucleotides matching TRBD2. J gave up 3 bases and V 4 bases, and 24 bases lay outside the gene matches. Germline V gene data show CDR1 as SGDLS and CDR2 as YYNGEE. CDR3 size: 21 residues. The chain's CDR3 is CASSPSREGLGRPALYNEQFF. CDR3 bases: TGTGCCAGCAGCCCAAGTAGGGAGGGACTAGGGCGACCGGCTCTCTACAATGAGCAGTTCTTC. Using reference TRBV9 and TRBJ2-1 for the parts outside the CDR3, the full variable domain is DSGVTQTPKHLITATGQRVTLRCSPRSGDLSVYWYQQSLDQGLQFLIQYYNGEERAKGNILERFSAQQFPDLHSELNLSSLELGDSALYFCASSPSREGLGRPALYNEQFFGPGTRLTVL.

This chain connects TRBV7-2 to TRBJ2-1, with 9 bases matching TRBD2. The trim removed 3 bases at V and 4 bases at J, leaving 7 bases unmatched. The CDR3 is 16 residues long. Germline V CDR1 and CDR2: SGHTA, FQGNSA. The CDR3 sequence is CASSFTGTSTYNEQFF. CDR3 bases: TGTGCCAGCAGCTTCACCGGGACTAGCACGTACAATGAGCAGTTCTTC.

The sample holds one count of this clone. This chain connects TRBV15 to TRBJ2-1; D is unclear. The CDR3 spans 13 residues. CDR1 is LNHNV and CDR2 is YYDKDF in the germline V gene (reference sequence). Trimming stripped 0 bases from V and 12 bases from J, with 12 bases between. CDR3 amino acids: CATSRDPLVGQFF. For the CDR3, the DNA is TGTGCCACCAGCAGAGACCCCCTAGTAGGGCAGTTCTTC. Full variable domain (missing parts from reference TRBV15 and TRBJ2-1): DAMVIQNPRYQVTQFGKPVTLSCSQTLNHNVMYWYQQKSSQAPKLLFHYYDKDFNNEADTPDNFQSRRPNTSFCFLDIRSPGLGDTAMYLCATSRDPLVGQFFGPGTRLTVL.

The rearrangement links TRBV4-1 to TRBJ2-7; D perhaps matches TRBD1 (5 bases). Germline assignment: CDR1 MGHRA and CDR2 YSYEKL. The ends were cut back, 4 bases at V and 3 bases at J, with 22 bases in the middle. The CDR3 covers 17 residues. The CDR3 spells CASSRRLDSVEVYEQYF. CDR3 DNA: TGCGCCAGCAGCCGCCGCCTTGACAGTGTTGAGGTCTACGAGCAGTACTTC.

This clone appeared once. The V gene is TRBV18, the J gene TRBJ2-3; D is possibly TRBD2 (6 bases). CDR3 size: 12 residues. Germline V lookup: CDR1 KGHSH, CDR2 LQKENI. V dropped 5 bases and J dropped 3 bases, with 6 bases sitting between them. The CDR3 sequence: CASSGRTDTQYF. The CDR3 DNA is TGTGCCAGCTCAGGGAGGACAGATACGCAGTATTTT. Looking up the rest from reference TRBV18 and TRBJ2-3 gives the full variable domain: NAGVMQNPRHLVRRRGQEARLRCSPMKGHSHVYWYRQLPEEGLKFMVYLQKENIIDESGMPKERFSAEFPKEGPSILRIQQVVRGDSAAYFCASSGRTDTQYFGPGTRLTVL.

The rearrangement uses TRBV4-2 and TRBJ2-3; 12 bases agree with TRBD2. V was clipped by 0 bases and J by 3 bases; unmatched bases: 19. Germline values: CDR1 LGHNA, CDR2 YNFKEQ. The CDR3 is 22 residues long. The CDR3 DNA reads TGTGCCAGCAGCCAAGATAACCCCCCTTACCCATCTCTAGCGGGAGGGACAGATACGCAGTATTTT. Protein sequence: CASSQDNPPYPSLAGGTDTQYF.

The chain is built from TRBV4-3 and TRBJ2-7, with D maybe TRBD2 (5 bases). CDR3 size: 16 residues. V was pared by 1 base and J by 4 bases, with 17 bases between. The germline gives CDR1 LGHNA, CDR2 YSLEER. The CDR3 protein is CASSQAKADRWYEQYF. CDR3 DNA: TGCGCCAGCAGCCAAGCAAAAGCGGACCGGTGGTACGAGCAGTACTTC.

J is TRBJ1-4 and V is TRBV4-1, with D perhaps matching TRBD1 (5 bases). The CDR3 runs 17 residues. Germline lookup yields CDR1 MGHRA and CDR2 YSYEKL. V was trimmed by 0 bases and J by 8 bases, leaving 19 bases between them. CDR3 in amino acids: CASSQDRGEDIWEKLFF. The CDR3 DNA reads TGCGCCAGCAGCCAAGATAGAGGGGAGGACATATGGGAAAAACTGTTTTTT.

The chain carries TRBV18 and TRBJ2-7; 8 bases are a match to TRBD2. The V segment lost 6 bases and the J segment 1 base; nucleotides outside the gene matches: 5. The CDR3 is 14 residues long. Germline CDR1 is KGHSH and CDR2 is LQKENI. CDR3 residues: CASSSTSASYEQYF. CDR3 nucleotides: TGTGCCAGCTCCTCGACTAGCGCGTCCTACGAGCAGTACTTC.

The V call is TRBV4-2, the J call TRBJ2-2; TRBD2 is a possible D gene (5 bases). From germline, CDR1 is LGHNA and CDR2 YNFKEQ. This CDR3 contains 16 residues. V lost 4 bases and J lost 5, with 17 bases in between. Here the CDR3 reads CASSLTVTPGTGELFF. The CDR3, as DNA: TGTGCCAGCAGCCTTACGGTTACCCCGGGGACCGGGGAGCTGTTTTTT.

J is TRBJ1-3 and V is TRBV4-1; possibly TRBD1 for D (6 bases). Trimming took off 5 bases at V and 0 bases at J, with 14 bases between the two ends. The CDR3 consists of 16 residues. CDR1 is MGHRA and CDR2 is YSYEKL in the germline V gene. The CDR3 loop reads CASSTAPGHSGNTIYF. The CDR3 DNA follows: TGCGCCAGCAGCACCGCACCGGGACACTCTGGAAACACCATATATTTT.

This clone was observed a single time. The chain combines TRBV9 with TRBJ2-7; 7 bases match TRBD1. The CDR3 is made up of 15 amino acids. CDR1 SGDLS and CDR2 YYNGEE come from the germline V gene. V dropped 4 bases and J dropped 2; count of bases not matched to a gene: 9. The CDR3 loop reads CASSPGQLPTYEQYF. In nucleotides, the CDR3 is TGTGCCAGCAGCCCGGGACAGCTCCCGACCTACGAGCAGTACTTC.

The V and J genes are TRBV30 and TRBJ2-3; possible D gene TRBD2, 6 bases. CDR3 size: 16 residues. Germline lookup yields CDR1 GTSNPN and CDR2 SVGIG (reference sequence). Deletions cut 3 bases from V and 1 base from J, with 17 bases between. CDR3 sequence: CAWSFEASECTDTQYF. For the CDR3, the DNA is TGTGCCTGGAGCTTCGAGGCTAGCGAGTGCACAGATACGCAGTATTTT. The variable domain in full, with the rest retrieved from reference TRBV30 and TRBJ2-3, is SQTIHQWPATLVQPVGSPLSLECTVEGTSNPNLYWYRQAAGRGLQLLFYSVGIGQISSEVPQNLSASRPQDRQFILSSKKLLLSDSGFYLCAWSFEASECTDTQYFGPGTRLTVL.

This chain uses TRBV12-5 with TRBJ2-7, with D possibly matching TRBD1 (6 bases). Per germline, CDR1 LGHNT and CDR2 FRNRAP. The CDR3 covers 13 residues. V was trimmed by 4 bases and J by 3 bases, leaving 10 bases between them. The CDR3 bases are TGTGCTAGTGGTTCGCACAGGGACTACGAGCAGTACTTC. The encoded protein is CASGSHRDYEQYF.